This passage covers 24 T cell receptor beta chains from one sample sequenced in a study of blood T cell repertoires in COVID-19. Repertoires were generated with immunoSEQ multiplex PCR, while TCRdb's copy carries only in-frame clones and drops some. The profile shows 200,000 to 300,000 clones, around 82% of them singletons. The sequenced sample consisted of peripheral blood. These receptors originate from a woman aged 70-85 years with acute or convalescent COVID-19.

Concerning this clone itself: Distinct nucleotide sequences in the sample also encode this CDR3. V and J are TRBV3-1 (or the pseudogene TRBV3-2) and TRBJ1-1; possibly TRBD1 for D (5 bases). The CDR3 loop spans 14 amino acids. V lost 1 base and J lost 4, with 10 bases in between. CDR1 and CDR2 from the germline V gene are LGHDT and YNNKEL (reference sequence). The DNA of the CDR3 is TGTGCCAGCAGCCAAGGTCGGGGGAGCACTGAAGCTTTCTTT. Residues: CASSQGRGSTEAFF.

V and J are TRBV24-1 and TRBJ1-2; 7 nucleotides agree with TRBD1. The CDR3 extends over 17 amino acids. The junction had 12 bases not matched to a gene; V was cut back by 1 base and J by 5 bases. Germline-derived CDR1 and CDR2 are KGHDR and SFDVKD. In DNA, the CDR3 is TGTGCCACCAGTGATTTTGGTATGGGGACAGAATCTTATGGCTACACCTTC. It specifies CATSDFGMGTESYGYTF.

CDR3 residues: CASSSWTGIRKLFF. The CDR3 DNA reads TGTGCCAGCTCATCCTGGACAGGTATACGAAAACTGTTTTTT. V usage is TRBV18 and J usage is TRBJ1-4; 7 bases are shared with TRBD1. Germline V gene data show CDR1 as KGHSH and CDR2 as LQKENI. With V trimmed by 5 bases and J by 10 bases, 10 bases remained unmatched. CDR3 length: 14 amino acids.

The chain joins TRBV28 to TRBJ1-6, with D unclear. From germline, CDR1 is MDHEN and CDR2 SYDVKM. Trimming took off 8 bases at V and 8 bases at J, with 13 bases between the two ends. The CDR3 is 13 amino acids. The CDR3 is CASFSGRYSPLHF. The CDR3 DNA reads TGTGCCAGCTTCAGTGGCAGGTATTCACCCCTCCACTTT.

The chain has TRBV5-6 and TRBJ1-6; perhaps TRBD1 as D (6 bases). The CDR3 covers 14 residues. Looked up from germline, CDR1 is SGHDT and CDR2 is YYEEEE. V was trimmed by 1 base and J by 8 bases, leaving 10 bases between them. In DNA, the CDR3 is TGTGCCAGCAGCTTGAGGGGGAATGATTCACCCCTCCACTTT. Translated: CASSLRGNDSPLHF.

The V and J genes are TRBV5-1 and TRBJ1-2; 9 bases map to TRBD1. Germline values: CDR1 SGHRS, CDR2 YFSETQ. The CDR3 extends over 13 amino acids. Trimming took 4 bases from V and 5 from J; bases not matched to a gene: 3. CDR3 region: CASSPDRGYGYTF. As DNA, the CDR3 is TGCGCCAGCAGCCCCGACAGGGGGTATGGCTACACCTTC.

The chain uses TRBV7-2 and TRBJ2-2, with D possibly matching TRBD2 (5 bases). Trimming removed 1 base at V and 2 bases at J, with 5 bases between. CDR1 and CDR2 from the germline V gene are SGHTA and FQGNSA. The CDR3 consists of 14 residues. In DNA, the CDR3 is TGTGCCAGCAGCTTAGGGACTAACACCGGGGAGCTGTTTTTT. Translated, it gives CASSLGTNTGELFF. The full variable domain, in which reference TRBV7-2 and TRBJ2-2 provide the parts outside the CDR3, is GAGVSQSPSNKVTEKGKDVELRCDPISGHTALYWYRQSLGQGLEFLIYFQGNSAPDKSGLPSDRFSAERTGGSVSTLTIQRTQQEDSAVYLCASSLGTNTGELFFGEGSRLTVL.

The chain carries TRBV27 and TRBJ1-1, with D uncertain. CDR1 MNHEY and CDR2 SMNVEV come from the germline V gene (reference sequence). The CDR3 runs 13 residues. The ends were cut back, 6 bases at V and 3 bases at J, with 11 bases in the middle. The CDR3 is CASRNTVYTEAFF. The CDR3 coding sequence is TGTGCCAGCAGAAATACAGTGTACACTGAAGCTTTCTTT.

J is TRBJ1-3 and V is TRBV7-8; a weak D match, TRBD1 (5 bases). The CDR3 runs to 16 residues. V gave up 1 base and J gave up 3 bases, with 13 bases separating them. The germline V gene encodes CDR1 SGHVS and CDR2 FQNEAQ. CDR3 DNA sequence: TGTGCCAGCAGCTTAGGAAGCTCGGGGGGTGGAAACACCATATATTTT. This encodes CASSLGSSGGGNTIYF.

Of note for this clone: Other nucleotide sequences from this sample produce the same CDR3. The chain is built from TRBV6-2 or TRBV6-3 and TRBJ1-4; 10 bases agree with TRBD1. There are 16 residues in the CDR3. Per the germline V gene, CDR1 is MNHEY and CDR2 is SVGEGT. Unmatched junction bases numbered 5, after V lost 0 bases and J lost 7 bases. Written as DNA, the CDR3 is TGTGCCAGCAGTTACTCATCCGGGACAGGGGTTGAAAAACTGTTTTTT. Protein: CASSYSSGTGVEKLFF.

The V call is TRBV11-2, the J call TRBJ1-6; 11 bases fit TRBD1. J was trimmed by 10 bases and V by 5 bases; bases with no gene match: 7. The length of the CDR3 is 15 residues. The germline V gene has CDR1 SGHAT and CDR2 FQNNGV. CDR3 sequence: CASSVGQGARSPLHF. The CDR3 DNA follows: TGTGCCAGCAGCGTCGGACAGGGGGCGAGATCACCCCTCCACTTT.

This clone has only a few counts. V gene TRBV10-3 combines with J gene TRBJ2-6; D gene ambiguous. V lost 9 bases and J lost 0, with 3 bases in between. The CDR3 totals 12 residues. Germline V gene sequence: CDR1 ENHRY, CDR2 SYGVKD. CDR3 in DNA: TGTGCCATTCGCTCTGGGGCCAACGTCCTGACTTTC. Residues: CAIRSGANVLTF.

The chain carries TRBV18 and TRBJ1-1; tentatively, D is TRBD1 (6 bases). Germline CDR1 KGHSH, CDR2 LQKENI. V was shortened by 3 bases and J by 8 bases, with 16 bases between the two germline ends. The CDR3 length is 14 residues. The CDR3 loop is CASSPLNRDLEAFF. In nucleotides, the CDR3 is TGTGCCAGCTCACCCCTAAACAGGGATCTCGAAGCTTTCTTT.

V and J are TRBV5-1 and TRBJ2-5, with 7 bases fitting TRBD1. The germline V gene encodes CDR1 SGHRS and CDR2 YFSETQ. V dropped 4 bases and J dropped 4; count of bases not matched to a gene: 7. The CDR3 is 14 residues long. The CDR3 region is CASSIRQGSETQYF. The DNA for the CDR3 is TGCGCCAGCAGCATCAGACAGGGATCAGAGACCCAGTACTTC.

The chain is built from TRBV7-9 and TRBJ1-4; tentative D call: TRBD1 (6 bases). Germline V CDR1 and CDR2: SEHNR, FQNEAQ (reference sequence). This CDR3 is built from 14 residues. The germline V and J ends were trimmed by 5 bases and 5 bases, with 12 bases remaining between them. CDR3 in DNA: TGTGCCAGCAGCGTACAGGGTGTAAATGAAAAACTGTTTTTT. This encodes CASSVQGVNEKLFF.

This clone was picked up a small number of times. The rearrangement links TRBV19 to TRBJ1-6, with D possibly TRBD1 on 5 matching bases. Trimming took off 5 bases at V and 7 bases at J, with 15 bases between the two ends. Germline CDR1 and CDR2: LNHDA and SQIVND (reference sequence). The length of the CDR3 is 15 residues. CDR3 DNA sequence: TGTGCCAGTAGTCCACAACCCAGGGTAAATTCACCCCTCCACTTT. This encodes CASSPQPRVNSPLHF.

V gene TRBV7-2 combines with J gene TRBJ2-3; 7 bases are a match to TRBD1. From germline, CDR1 is SGHTA and CDR2 FQGNSA. The CDR3 has 16 amino acids. Germline trimming cut 1 base from V and 2 bases from J; bases unmatched to any gene: 6. The CDR3 loop is CASSLGWTGYTDTQYF. In nucleotides, the CDR3 is TGTGCCAGCAGCTTAGGGTGGACAGGTTACACAGATACGCAGTATTTT. The variable domain in full, completed from reference TRBV7-2 and TRBJ2-3, reads GAGVSQSPSNKVTEKGKDVELRCDPISGHTALYWYRQSLGQGLEFLIYFQGNSAPDKSGLPSDRFSAERTGGSVSTLTIQRTQQEDSAVYLCASSLGWTGYTDTQYFGPGTRLTVL.

The CDR3, as DNA: TGCGCCAGCAGCCAAGGTCCAGCGGGGGCCTTCAGGACCGGGGAGCTGTTTTTT. Translated, it gives CASSQGPAGAFRTGELFF. The rearrangement joins TRBV4-3 to TRBJ2-2; the match to TRBD2 covers 8 bases. Looked up from germline, CDR1 is LGHNA and CDR2 is YSLEER. The CDR3 covers 18 residues. The ends lost 1 base at V and 5 bases at J; junction bases unmatched: 12.

The CDR3 bases are TGTGCCAGTACCCCAGGGGCCCAGCATTTT. Its protein product is CASTPGAQHF. This chain joins TRBV19 and TRBJ1-5; a possible D gene is TRBD1 (6 bases). This CDR3 is built from 10 residues. Germline CDR1 and CDR2: LNHDA and SQIVND (reference sequence). The V end was cut by 7 bases, the J end by 11 bases, with 9 bases between. Complete variable domain (other parts from reference TRBV19 and TRBJ1-5): DGGITQSPKYLFRKEGQNVTLSCEQNLNHDAMYWYRQDPGQGLRLIYYSQIVNDFQKGDIAEGYSVSREKKESFPLTVTSAQKNPTAFYLCASTPGAQHFGDGTRLSIL.

The genes are TRBV7-7 and TRBJ1-5; 7 bases match TRBD1. The CDR3 has 19 amino acids. CDR1 and CDR2 from the germline V gene are SSHAT and FNYEAQ (reference sequence). J lost 1 base, V lost 0 bases, and 12 bases had no gene match. CDR3 nucleotides: TGTGCCAGCAGCTTAGCGGCCGGGACAGTTTCCAGGAGCAATCAGCCCCAGCATTTT. It yields the protein CASSLAAGTVSRSNQPQHF.

The gene calls are TRBV24-1 and TRBJ2-3, with 12 bases that match TRBD2. Unmatched junction bases numbered 1, after V lost 7 bases and J lost 0 bases. The CDR3 covers 15 residues. CDR1 KGHDR and CDR2 SFDVKD come from the germline V gene. The CDR3 coding sequence is TGTGCCACCAGAACTAGCGGGGGGAGCACAGATACGCAGTATTTT. It is translated as CATRTSGGSTDTQYF.

This rearrangement joins TRBV27 to TRBJ2-3; TRBD2 matches at 13 bases. Looked up from germline, CDR1 is MNHEY and CDR2 is SMNVEV (reference sequence). V trimming: 3 bases; J trimming: 8 bases; junction bases outside the gene matches: 8. This CDR3 spans 16 amino acids. The CDR3 loop is CASSFTSGGARSTQYF. For the CDR3, the DNA is TGTGCCAGCAGTTTTACTAGCGGGGGGGCGCGGAGTACGCAGTATTTT.

The chain is built from TRBV11-2 and TRBJ1-4, with D possibly TRBD1 on 5 matching bases. Trimming removed 6 bases from V and 7 bases from J, with 12 bases in between. The CDR3 is 13 amino acids. Germline CDR1 reads SGHAT; CDR2 reads FQNNGV. The CDR3 is CASRPGTGEKLFF. The DNA of the CDR3 is TGTGCCAGCAGACCAGGGACTGGTGAAAAACTGTTTTTT.

CDR3 bases: TGTGCCAGCAGCCAAGCAGGGATCACTGAAGCTTTCTTT. Translating it yields CASSQAGITEAFF. The chain carries TRBV3-1 (or the pseudogene TRBV3-2) and TRBJ1-1, with D possibly TRBD1 on 5 matching bases. V gave up 1 base and J gave up 4 bases, with 7 bases separating them. This CDR3 comprises 13 residues. Germline lookup yields CDR1 LGHDT and CDR2 YNNKEL (reference sequence).